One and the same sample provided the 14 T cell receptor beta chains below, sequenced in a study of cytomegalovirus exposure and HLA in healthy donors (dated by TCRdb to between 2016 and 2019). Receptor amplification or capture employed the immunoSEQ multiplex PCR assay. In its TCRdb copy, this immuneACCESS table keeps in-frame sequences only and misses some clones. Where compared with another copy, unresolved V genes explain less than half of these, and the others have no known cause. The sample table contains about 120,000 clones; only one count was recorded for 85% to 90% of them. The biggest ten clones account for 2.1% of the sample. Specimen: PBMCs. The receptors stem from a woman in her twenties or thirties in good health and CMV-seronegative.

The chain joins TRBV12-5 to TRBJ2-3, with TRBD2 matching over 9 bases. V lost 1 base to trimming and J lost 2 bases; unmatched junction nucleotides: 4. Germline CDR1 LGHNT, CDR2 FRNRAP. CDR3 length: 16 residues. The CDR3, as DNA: TGTGCTAGTGGTTTGGGGCTAGCGGGATACACAGATACGCAGTATTTT. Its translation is CASGLGLAGYTDTQYF.

As DNA, the CDR3 is TGCGCCAGCAGCTCCGATACAGGGCCCGGAGATACGCAGTATTTT. This gives the protein CASSSDTGPGDTQYF. The chain has TRBV5-1 and TRBJ2-3; D is perhaps TRBD1 (6 bases). V lost 3 bases to trimming and J lost 5 bases, with 16 bases between them. Germline assignment: CDR1 SGHRS and CDR2 YFSETQ. This CDR3 region has 15 residues.

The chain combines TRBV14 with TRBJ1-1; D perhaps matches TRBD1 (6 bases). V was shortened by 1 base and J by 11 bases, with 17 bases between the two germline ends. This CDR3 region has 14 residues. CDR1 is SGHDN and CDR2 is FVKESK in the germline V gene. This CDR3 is CASSQAIQGSPAFF. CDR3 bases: TGTGCCAGCAGCCAAGCTATACAGGGAAGTCCGGCTTTCTTT. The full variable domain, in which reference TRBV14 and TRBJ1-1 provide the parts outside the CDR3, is EAGVTQFPSHSVIEKGQTVTLRCDPISGHDNLYWYRRVMGKEIKFLLHFVKESKQDESGMPNNRFLAERTGGTYSTLKVQPAELEDSGVYFCASSQAIQGSPAFFGQGTRLTVV.

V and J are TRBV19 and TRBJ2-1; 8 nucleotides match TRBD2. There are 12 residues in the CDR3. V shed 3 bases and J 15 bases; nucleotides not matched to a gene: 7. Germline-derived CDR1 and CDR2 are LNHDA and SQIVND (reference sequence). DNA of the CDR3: TGTGCCAGTAGTATTAGCGGGGCCCCACGGTTCTTC. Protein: CASSISGAPRFF.

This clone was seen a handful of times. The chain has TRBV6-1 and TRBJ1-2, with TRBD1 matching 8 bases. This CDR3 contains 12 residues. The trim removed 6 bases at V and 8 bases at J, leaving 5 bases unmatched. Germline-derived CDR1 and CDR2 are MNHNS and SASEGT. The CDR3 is CASSPGQAGYTF. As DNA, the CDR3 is TGTGCCAGCAGCCCGGGACAGGCCGGCTACACCTTC.

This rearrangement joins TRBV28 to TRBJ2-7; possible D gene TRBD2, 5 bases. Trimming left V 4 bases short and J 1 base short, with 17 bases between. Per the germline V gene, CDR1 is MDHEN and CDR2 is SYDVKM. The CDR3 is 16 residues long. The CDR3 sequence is CASSSFRDGVSYEQYF. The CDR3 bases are TGTGCCAGCAGTTCCTTCCGGGATGGGGTTTCCTACGAGCAGTACTTC.

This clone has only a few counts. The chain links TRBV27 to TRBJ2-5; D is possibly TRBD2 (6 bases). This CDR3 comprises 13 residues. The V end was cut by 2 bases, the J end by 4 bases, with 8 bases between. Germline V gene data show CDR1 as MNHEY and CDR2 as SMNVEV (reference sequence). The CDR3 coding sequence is TGTGCCAGCAGTTTACGGGGGTCAGAGACCCAGTACTTC. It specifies CASSLRGSETQYF.

The CDR3 sequence is CASSQLGLAGGANTGELFF. CDR3 DNA sequence: TGCGCCAGCAGCCAACTGGGACTAGCGGGGGGCGCGAACACCGGGGAGCTGTTTTTT. This chain joins TRBV4-1 and TRBJ2-2, with 15 nucleotides matching TRBD2. The CDR3 consists of 19 residues. Germline V gives CDR1 MGHRA, CDR2 YSYEKL. V trimming: 2 bases; J trimming: 0 bases; junction bases outside the gene matches: 4.

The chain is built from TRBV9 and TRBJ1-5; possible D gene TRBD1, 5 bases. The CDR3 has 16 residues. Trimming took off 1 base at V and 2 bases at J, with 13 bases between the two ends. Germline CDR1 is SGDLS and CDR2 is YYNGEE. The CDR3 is CASSVQGRGCNQPQHF. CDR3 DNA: TGTGCCAGCAGCGTACAAGGGAGGGGTTGCAATCAGCCCCAGCATTTT.

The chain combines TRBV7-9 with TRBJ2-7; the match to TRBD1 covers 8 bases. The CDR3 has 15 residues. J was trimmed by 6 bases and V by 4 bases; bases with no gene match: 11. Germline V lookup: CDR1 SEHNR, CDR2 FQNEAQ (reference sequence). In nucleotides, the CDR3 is TGTGCCAGCAGCTCGTCCCGGCAGACAGGGGCCGAGCAGTACTTC. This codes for CASSSSRQTGAEQYF.

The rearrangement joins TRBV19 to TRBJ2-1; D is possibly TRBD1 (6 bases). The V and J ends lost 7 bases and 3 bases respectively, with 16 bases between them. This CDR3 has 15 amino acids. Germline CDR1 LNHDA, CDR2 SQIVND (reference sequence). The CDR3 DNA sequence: TGTGCCAGTACCTCGACAGGTTTTTTCTACAATGAGCAGTTCTTC. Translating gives CASTSTGFFYNEQFF.

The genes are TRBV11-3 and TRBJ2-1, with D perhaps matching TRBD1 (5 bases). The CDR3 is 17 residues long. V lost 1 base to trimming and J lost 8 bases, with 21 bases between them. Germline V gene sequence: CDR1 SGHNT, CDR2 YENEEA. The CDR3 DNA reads TGTGCCAGCAGCTTAGCCCTTGGGGCATCCCGGCCGGATGAGCAGTTCTTC. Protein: CASSLALGASRPDEQFF.

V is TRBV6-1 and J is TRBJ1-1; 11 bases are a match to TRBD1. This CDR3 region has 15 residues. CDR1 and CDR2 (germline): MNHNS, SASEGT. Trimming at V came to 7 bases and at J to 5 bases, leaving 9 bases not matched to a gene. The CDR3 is CASKGDRGIGTEAFF. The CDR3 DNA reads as TGTGCCAGCAAAGGGGACAGGGGGATAGGGACTGAAGCTTTCTTT.

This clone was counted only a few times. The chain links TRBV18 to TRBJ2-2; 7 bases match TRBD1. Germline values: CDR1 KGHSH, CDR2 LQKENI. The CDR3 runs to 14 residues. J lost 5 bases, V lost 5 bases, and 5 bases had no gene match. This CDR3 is CASSSGTETGELFF. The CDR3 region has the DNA TGTGCCAGCTCATCCGGGACAGAAACCGGGGAGCTGTTTTTT.